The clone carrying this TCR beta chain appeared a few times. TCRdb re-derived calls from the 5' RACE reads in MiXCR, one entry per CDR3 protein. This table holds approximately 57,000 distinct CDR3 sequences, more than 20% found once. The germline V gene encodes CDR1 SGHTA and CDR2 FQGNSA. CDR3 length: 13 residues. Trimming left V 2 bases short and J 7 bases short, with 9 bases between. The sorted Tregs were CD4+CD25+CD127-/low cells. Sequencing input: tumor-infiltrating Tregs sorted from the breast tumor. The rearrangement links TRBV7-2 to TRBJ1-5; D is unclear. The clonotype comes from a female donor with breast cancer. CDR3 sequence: CASSLTSFQPQHF. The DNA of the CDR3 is TGTGCCAGCAGCTTAACATCCTTCCAGCCCCAGCATTTT.